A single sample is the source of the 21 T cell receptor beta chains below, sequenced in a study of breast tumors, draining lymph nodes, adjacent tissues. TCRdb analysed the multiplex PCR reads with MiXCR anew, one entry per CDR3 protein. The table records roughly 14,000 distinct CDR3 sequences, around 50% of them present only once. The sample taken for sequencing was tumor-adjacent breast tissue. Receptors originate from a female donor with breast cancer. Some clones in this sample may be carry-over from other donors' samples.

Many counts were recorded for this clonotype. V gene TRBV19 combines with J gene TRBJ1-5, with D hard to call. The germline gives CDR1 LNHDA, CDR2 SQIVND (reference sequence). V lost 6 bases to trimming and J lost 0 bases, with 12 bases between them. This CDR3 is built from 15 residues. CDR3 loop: CASREDTYSNQPQHF. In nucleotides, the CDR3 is TGTGCCAGTAGAGAAGACACATATAGCAATCAGCCCCAGCATTTT. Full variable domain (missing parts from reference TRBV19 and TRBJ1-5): DGGITQSPKYLFRKEGQNVTLSCEQNLNHDAMYWYRQDPGQGLRLIYYSQIVNDFQKGDIAEGYSVSREKKESFPLTVTSAQKNPTAFYLCASREDTYSNQPQHFGDGTRLSIL.

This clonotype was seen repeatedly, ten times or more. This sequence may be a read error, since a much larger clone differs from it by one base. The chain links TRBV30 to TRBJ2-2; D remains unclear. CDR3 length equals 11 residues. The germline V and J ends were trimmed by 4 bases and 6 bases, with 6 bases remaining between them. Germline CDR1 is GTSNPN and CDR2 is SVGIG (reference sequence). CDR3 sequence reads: CAWKNAGELFF. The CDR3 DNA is TGTGCCTGGAAAAACGCCGGGGAGCTGTTTTTT.

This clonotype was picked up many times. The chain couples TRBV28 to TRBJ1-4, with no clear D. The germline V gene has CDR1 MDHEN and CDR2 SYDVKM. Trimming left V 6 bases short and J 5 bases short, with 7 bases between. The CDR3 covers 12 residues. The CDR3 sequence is CASSPANEKLFF. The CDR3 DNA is TGTGCCAGCAGCCCTGCAAATGAAAAACTGTTTTTT.

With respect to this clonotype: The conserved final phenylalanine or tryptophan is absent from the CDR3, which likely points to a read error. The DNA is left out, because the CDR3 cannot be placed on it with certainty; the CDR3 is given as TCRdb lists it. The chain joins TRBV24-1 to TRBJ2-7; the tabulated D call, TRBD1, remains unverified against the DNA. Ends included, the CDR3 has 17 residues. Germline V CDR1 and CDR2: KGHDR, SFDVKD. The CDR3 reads CATSDIEERTGGAGQSS.

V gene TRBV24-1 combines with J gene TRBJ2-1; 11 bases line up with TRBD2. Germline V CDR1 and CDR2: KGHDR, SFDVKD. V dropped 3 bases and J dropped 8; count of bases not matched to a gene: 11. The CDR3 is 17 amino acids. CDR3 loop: CATSDPLALAGADEQFF. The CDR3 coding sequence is TGTGCCACCAGTGATCCCCTTGCACTAGCGGGAGCGGATGAGCAGTTCTTC.

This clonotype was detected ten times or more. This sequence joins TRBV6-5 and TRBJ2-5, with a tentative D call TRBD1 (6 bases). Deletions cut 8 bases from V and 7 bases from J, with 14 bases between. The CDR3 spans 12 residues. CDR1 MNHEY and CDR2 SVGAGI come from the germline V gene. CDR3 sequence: CASSEQGATQYF. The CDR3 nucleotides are TGTGCCAGCTCGGAACAGGGAGCGACCCAGTACTTC.

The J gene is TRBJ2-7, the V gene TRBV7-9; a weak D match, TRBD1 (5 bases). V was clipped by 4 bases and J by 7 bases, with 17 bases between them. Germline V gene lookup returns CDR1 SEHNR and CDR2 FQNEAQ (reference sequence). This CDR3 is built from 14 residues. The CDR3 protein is CASSWSQTAREQYF. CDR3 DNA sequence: TGTGCCAGCAGCTGGAGCCAGACAGCGCGGGAGCAGTACTTC.

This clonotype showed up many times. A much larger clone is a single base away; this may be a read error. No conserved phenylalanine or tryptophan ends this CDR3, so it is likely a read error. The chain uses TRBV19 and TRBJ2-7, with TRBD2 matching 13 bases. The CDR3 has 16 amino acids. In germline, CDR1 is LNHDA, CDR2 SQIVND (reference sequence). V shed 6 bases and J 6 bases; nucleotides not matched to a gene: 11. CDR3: CASSILRTSGSGEQYS. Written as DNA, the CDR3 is TGTGCCAGTAGCATACTCCGGACTAGCGGGAGCGGCGAGCAGTACTCC.

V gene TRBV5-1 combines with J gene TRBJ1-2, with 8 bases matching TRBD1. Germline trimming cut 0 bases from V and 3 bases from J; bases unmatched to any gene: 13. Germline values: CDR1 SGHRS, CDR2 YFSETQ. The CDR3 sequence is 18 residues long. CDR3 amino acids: CASSLEGAGGSFYYGYTF. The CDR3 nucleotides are TGCGCCAGCAGCTTGGAGGGGGCAGGGGGCTCTTTCTACTATGGCTACACCTTC.

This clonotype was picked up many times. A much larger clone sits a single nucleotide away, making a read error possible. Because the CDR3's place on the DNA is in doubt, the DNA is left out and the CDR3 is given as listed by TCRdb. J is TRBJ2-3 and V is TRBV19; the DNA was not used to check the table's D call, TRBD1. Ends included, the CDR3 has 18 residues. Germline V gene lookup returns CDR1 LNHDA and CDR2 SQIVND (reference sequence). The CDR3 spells CASSIDWAVGTGPDTPYF.

CDR3 loop: CATSDFQGAKGTQYF. The DNA of the CDR3 is TGTGCCACCAGTGATTTTCAGGGGGCGAAGGGTACGCAGTATTTT. V and J are TRBV24-1 and TRBJ2-3, with 8 nucleotides matching TRBD1. The trim removed 1 base at V and 8 bases at J, leaving 7 bases unmatched. The CDR3 has 15 residues. From germline, CDR1 is KGHDR and CDR2 SFDVKD.

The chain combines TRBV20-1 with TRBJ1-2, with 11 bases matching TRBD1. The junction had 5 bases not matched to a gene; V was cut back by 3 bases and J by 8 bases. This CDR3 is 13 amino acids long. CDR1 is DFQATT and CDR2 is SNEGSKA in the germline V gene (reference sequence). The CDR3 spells CSARKDRGQGYTF. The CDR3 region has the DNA TGCAGTGCTAGGAAGGACAGGGGGCAAGGCTACACCTTC.

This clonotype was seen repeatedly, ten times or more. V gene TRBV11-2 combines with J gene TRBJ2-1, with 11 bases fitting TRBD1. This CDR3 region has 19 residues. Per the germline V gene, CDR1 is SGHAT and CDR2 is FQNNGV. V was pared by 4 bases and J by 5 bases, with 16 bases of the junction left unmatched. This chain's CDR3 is CASSWTGGVWREGHNEQFF. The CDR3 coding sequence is TGTGCCAGCAGCTGGACAGGGGGCGTATGGCGGGAGGGCCACAATGAGCAGTTCTTC.

The DNA of the CDR3 is TGTGCCAGCAGTGACACCGGGGAGCTGTTTTTT. Encoded protein: CASSDTGELFF. The chain employs TRBV2 and TRBJ2-2, with no clear D. Germline values: CDR1 SNHLY, CDR2 FYNNEI. The CDR3 spans 11 residues. V was clipped by 3 bases and J by 4 bases, with 0 bases between them.

The CDR3 here is CASSFSQGIAGEKLFF. As DNA, the CDR3 is TGCGCCAGCAGCTTTTCACAGGGGATTGCCGGTGAAAAACTGTTTTTT. The chain carries TRBV5-1 and TRBJ1-4; 7 bases line up with TRBD1. CDR1 SGHRS and CDR2 YFSETQ come from the germline V gene. CDR3 length: 16 residues. J was trimmed by 7 bases and V by 2 bases; bases with no gene match: 11. The whole variable domain, remainder taken from reference TRBV5-1 and TRBJ1-4, is KAGVTQTPRYLIKTRGQQVTLSCSPISGHRSVSWYQQTPGQGLQFLFEYFSETQRNKGNFPGRFSGRQFSNSRSEMNVSTLELGDSALYLCASSFSQGIAGEKLFFGSGTQLSVL.

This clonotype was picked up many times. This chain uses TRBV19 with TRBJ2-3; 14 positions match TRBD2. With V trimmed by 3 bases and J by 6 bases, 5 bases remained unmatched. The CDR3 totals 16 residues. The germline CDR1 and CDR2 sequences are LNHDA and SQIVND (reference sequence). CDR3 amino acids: CASSIRLAGGPDTQYF. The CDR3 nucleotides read TGTGCCAGTAGTATCAGACTAGCGGGAGGGCCGGATACGCAGTATTTT.

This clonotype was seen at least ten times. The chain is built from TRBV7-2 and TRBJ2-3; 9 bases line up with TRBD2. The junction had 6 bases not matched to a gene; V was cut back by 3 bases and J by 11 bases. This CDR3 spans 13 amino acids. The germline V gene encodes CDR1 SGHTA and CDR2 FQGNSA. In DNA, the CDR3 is TGTGCCAGCAGCTTCCTTAGCGGGGGAGTGCAGTATTTT. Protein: CASSFLSGGVQYF.

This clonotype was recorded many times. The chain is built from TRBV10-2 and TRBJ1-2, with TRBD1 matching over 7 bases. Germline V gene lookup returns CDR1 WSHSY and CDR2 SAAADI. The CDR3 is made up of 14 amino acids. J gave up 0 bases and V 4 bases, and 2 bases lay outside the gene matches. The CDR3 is CASSGTGPNYGYTF. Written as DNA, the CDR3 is TGCGCCAGCAGTGGGACAGGCCCTAACTATGGCTACACCTTC.

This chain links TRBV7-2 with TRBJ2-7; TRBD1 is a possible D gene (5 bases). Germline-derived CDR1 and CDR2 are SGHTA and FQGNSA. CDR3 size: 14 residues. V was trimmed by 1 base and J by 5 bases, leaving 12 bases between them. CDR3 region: CASSLVGVSHEQYF. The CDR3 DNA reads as TGTGCCAGCAGCTTAGTAGGGGTGTCCCACGAGCAGTACTTC.

CDR3 nucleotides: TGTGCCAGCAGCCGACAAGGGGCAGGGGCGGTGACTGAAGCTTTCTTT. The encoded protein is CASSRQGAGAVTEAFF. The V gene is TRBV5-4, the J gene TRBJ1-1; TRBD1 might be the D (6 bases). The germline CDR1 and CDR2 sequences are SGHNT and YYREEE (reference sequence). The CDR3 has 16 amino acids. Trimming pared 4 bases from V and 5 bases from J, leaving 21 bases between.

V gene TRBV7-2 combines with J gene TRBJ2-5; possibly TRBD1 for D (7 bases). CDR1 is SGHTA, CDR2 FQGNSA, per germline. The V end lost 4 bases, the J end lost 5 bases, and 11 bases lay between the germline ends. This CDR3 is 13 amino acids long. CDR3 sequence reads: CASSSRGVETQYF. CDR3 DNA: TGTGCCAGCAGCTCCAGGGGGGTGGAGACCCAGTACTTC.